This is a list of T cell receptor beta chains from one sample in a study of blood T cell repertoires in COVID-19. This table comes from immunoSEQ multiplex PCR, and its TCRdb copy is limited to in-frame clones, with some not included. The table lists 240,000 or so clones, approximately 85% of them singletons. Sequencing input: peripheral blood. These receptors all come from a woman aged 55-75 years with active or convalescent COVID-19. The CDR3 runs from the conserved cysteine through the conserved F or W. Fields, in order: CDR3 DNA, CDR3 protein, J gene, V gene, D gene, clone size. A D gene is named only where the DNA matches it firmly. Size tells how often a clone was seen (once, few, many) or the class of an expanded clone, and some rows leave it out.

cdr3_nt: TGTGCCAGCAGTGATCAGGGTGGGGACACCATATATTTT; cdr3_aa: CASSDQGGDTIYF; j_call: TRBJ1-3; v_call: TRBV5-4; d_call: NA; clone_size: few
cdr3_nt: TGTGCCAGCAGCTTGGGACAGCCGTTTTTAGGCTACACCTTC; cdr3_aa: CASSLGQPFLGYTF; j_call: TRBJ1-2; v_call: TRBV7-9; d_call: TRBD1; clone_size: NA
cdr3_nt: TGTGCCAGCAGCCCCCGGGACAGGGGAGAATATGGCTACACCTTC; cdr3_aa: CASSPRDRGEYGYTF; j_call: TRBJ1-2; v_call: TRBV7-8; d_call: TRBD1; clone_size: NA
cdr3_nt: TGTGCCAGCAGTCCAACCCGGACACTTTTTGTTGTAACCTACGAGCAGTACTTC; cdr3_aa: CASSPTRTLFVVTYEQYF; j_call: TRBJ2-7; v_call: TRBV27; d_call: NA; clone_size: few
cdr3_nt: TGCGCCAGCAGCCGGACAGGGGCTAATGAAAAACTGTTTTTT; cdr3_aa: CASSRTGANEKLFF; j_call: TRBJ1-4; v_call: TRBV5-1; d_call: TRBD1; clone_size: NA
cdr3_nt: TGTGCCAGCAGCCAAGGGGTTGGGGGCAACGAGCAGTACTTC; cdr3_aa: CASSQGVGGNEQYF; j_call: TRBJ2-7; v_call: TRBV4-2; d_call: NA; clone_size: few
cdr3_nt: TGTGCCAGCAGCCAAGATGGGGACAGCATGAACACTGAAGCTTTCTTT; cdr3_aa: CASSQDGDSMNTEAFF; j_call: TRBJ1-1; v_call: TRBV4-2; d_call: TRBD1; clone_size: few
cdr3_nt: TGTGCCAGCAGCTTTGCCTATTGTCTTACGGGACAGGGGGACGAGGGTGGCTACACCTTC; cdr3_aa: CASSFAYCLTGQGDEGGYTF; j_call: TRBJ1-2; v_call: TRBV12-1; d_call: NA; clone_size: once
cdr3_nt: TGTGCCAGCAGCTTCGAGTTCTCTGGGGCCAACGTCCTGACTTTC; cdr3_aa: CASSFEFSGANVLTF; j_call: TRBJ2-6; v_call: TRBV5-6; d_call: NA; clone_size: NA
cdr3_nt: TGTGCCAGCAGCGGGGACAGCGGGGGGTTTAATGAGCAGTTCTTC; cdr3_aa: CASSGDSGGFNEQFF; j_call: TRBJ2-1; v_call: TRBV9; d_call: TRBD2; clone_size: NA
cdr3_nt: TGTGCCAGCAGTACCCAGGGCCCTCCTGACGAGCAGTACTTC; cdr3_aa: CASSTQGPPDEQYF; j_call: TRBJ2-7; v_call: TRBV2; d_call: NA; clone_size: NA
cdr3_nt: TGTGCCAGCAGCCCCGGGGGGGCCAGGGATACGCAGTATTTT; cdr3_aa: CASSPGGARDTQYF; j_call: TRBJ2-3; v_call: TRBV13; d_call: TRBD2; clone_size: NA
cdr3_nt: TGTGCCAGCAGCCAGGGCGACCGGGACAGGGTTCGTAGTGGCTACACCTTC; cdr3_aa: CASSQGDRDRVRSGYTF; j_call: TRBJ1-2; v_call: TRBV9; d_call: TRBD1; clone_size: NA
cdr3_nt: TGTGCCAGCAGCCGGGACAGGGGAGGCCATCAGCCCCAGCATTTT; cdr3_aa: CASSRDRGGHQPQHF; j_call: TRBJ1-5; v_call: TRBV11-2; d_call: TRBD1; clone_size: few
cdr3_nt: TGTGCCAGTAGTAAGGGACAGGGGAATAACTATGGCTACACCTTC; cdr3_aa: CASSKGQGNNYGYTF; j_call: TRBJ1-2; v_call: TRBV19; d_call: TRBD1; clone_size: NA
cdr3_nt: TGTGCCACCAGCAGAGATCGAGGGATAAGCTCTGGAAACACCATATATTTT; cdr3_aa: CATSRDRGISSGNTIYF; j_call: TRBJ1-3; v_call: TRBV15; d_call: NA; clone_size: NA
cdr3_nt: TGTGCCAGCAGCTCCGGGACAGGGTGGGGCTACACCTTC; cdr3_aa: CASSSGTGWGYTF; j_call: TRBJ1-2; v_call: TRBV28; d_call: TRBD1; clone_size: NA
cdr3_nt: TGCAGCGTTGAAGAAGGGGACAGGGGCTACGAGCAGTACTTC; cdr3_aa: CSVEEGDRGYEQYF; j_call: TRBJ2-7; v_call: TRBV29-1; d_call: TRBD1; clone_size: NA
cdr3_nt: TGTGCCAGCAGCTACGGCCGAGAGGAGAGGCAGTATTTT; cdr3_aa: CASSYGREERQYF; j_call: TRBJ2-3; v_call: TRBV7-8; d_call: NA; clone_size: NA
cdr3_nt: TGTGCCAGCAGTTACTCATATGACACCAATCAGCCCCAGCATTTT; cdr3_aa: CASSYSYDTNQPQHF; j_call: TRBJ1-5; v_call: TRBV6-5; d_call: NA; clone_size: NA
cdr3_nt: TGTGCCAGCCGGAAGAGGACAGGGGGCGGCAATCAGCCCCAGCATTTT; cdr3_aa: CASRKRTGGGNQPQHF; j_call: TRBJ1-5; v_call: TRBV2; d_call: TRBD1; clone_size: NA
cdr3_nt: TGTGCCAGCAGCCCCCTGACCCGGGGGGGGGACACTGAAGCTTTCTTT; cdr3_aa: CASSPLTRGGDTEAFF; j_call: TRBJ1-1; v_call: TRBV7-7; d_call: NA; clone_size: NA
cdr3_nt: TGCGCCAGCAGCTTGGGGCAGGTAAACTATGGCTACACCTTC; cdr3_aa: CASSLGQVNYGYTF; j_call: TRBJ1-2; v_call: TRBV5-1; d_call: NA; clone_size: NA
cdr3_nt: TGTGCCAGCACGTGGAGGGACAGGGGGCAAGGCTACACCTTC; cdr3_aa: CASTWRDRGQGYTF; j_call: TRBJ1-2; v_call: TRBV6-5; d_call: TRBD1; clone_size: NA
cdr3_nt: TGTGCCAGCAGTGAAGGACGACGGGGGTTGGAGACCCAGTACTTC; cdr3_aa: CASSEGRRGLETQYF; j_call: TRBJ2-5; v_call: TRBV6-1; d_call: NA; clone_size: once
cdr3_nt: TGTGCCAGTAGTATCGGCCCAGGGGGCCTCCAAGAGACCCAGTACTTC; cdr3_aa: CASSIGPGGLQETQYF; j_call: TRBJ2-5; v_call: TRBV19; d_call: TRBD1; clone_size: NA